The sequence of this TCR beta chain was determined in a study of blood T cell repertoires in COVID-19. For the study at large: From T cells, B-cell-depleted T cells, or PBMCs came the material, which was cDNA or gDNA.

The length of the CDR3 is 12 residues. CDR1 is KGHSH and CDR2 is LQKENI in the germline V gene. With 3 bases removed from V and 4 bases from J, the gap between germline ends came to 3 bases. As handled by the study authors: Estimated nucleated cell counts came from reference gene primer amplification. Repertoires were generated with immunoSEQ multiplex PCR, while TCRdb's copy carries only in-frame clones and drops some. D and trimming were read from the DNA, whereas the V and J calls and clone size are those reported in that table. The sample yields tens of thousands of clones, around 81% seen once. The source material was peripheral blood. This TCR came from a man older than 75 with acute or convalescent COVID-19. V and J are TRBV18 and TRBJ2-2; D is ambiguous. As DNA, the CDR3 is TGTGCCAGCTCACCGCGCACCGGGGAGCTGTTTTTT. Its translation is CASSPRTGELFF.